The 5 T cell receptor beta chains presented below share a single source sample, sequenced in a study of blood T cell repertoires in COVID-19. TCRdb's copy holds only in-frame clones and misses some; the assay was immunoSEQ multiplex PCR. The sample lists over 300,000 clones, almost 85% occurring once. Source material: peripheral blood. The receptors come from a human donor in a cohort sampled during active COVID-19.

A few counts support this clone. CDR3 in amino acids: CATSREGHLNTGELFF. In DNA, the CDR3 is TGTGCCACCAGCAGAGAGGGACACTTGAACACCGGGGAGCTGTTTTTT. The chain links TRBV15 to TRBJ2-2, with D possibly being TRBD1 (6 bases). There are 16 residues in the CDR3. The V end was cut by 0 bases, the J end by 1 base, with 9 bases between. Germline V lookup: CDR1 LNHNV, CDR2 YYDKDF (reference sequence).

This clone occurred once. The rearrangement joins TRBV6-5 to TRBJ1-2; 7 bases are shared with TRBD1. The CDR3 runs to 15 residues. Germline loops: CDR1 MNHEY, CDR2 SVGAGI. V was clipped by 0 bases and J by 8 bases; unmatched bases: 9. The CDR3 coding sequence is TGTGCCAGCAGTTACTCGAGAATAGGGGGCGGAGGCTACACCTTC. This codes for CASSYSRIGGGGYTF.

The rearrangement uses TRBV19 and TRBJ2-1; D might be TRBD2 (7 bases). CDR1 and CDR2 from the germline V gene are LNHDA and SQIVND (reference sequence). V lost 4 bases and J 13 bases, leaving 20 bases between the germline ends. The CDR3 has 14 amino acids. The CDR3, as DNA: TGTGCCAGTAGTAGCGGGGCGCGGGGGCTGTTTCAGTTCTTC. It encodes CASSSGARGLFQFF.

On this clone: Within the sample, other DNA sequences also encode this same CDR3. The chain employs TRBV6-5 and TRBJ1-3; D perhaps matches TRBD1 (5 bases). Germline V lookup: CDR1 MNHEY, CDR2 SVGAGI. CDR3 length: 14 residues. Trimming stripped 2 bases from V and 1 base from J, with 6 bases between. The CDR3 sequence: CASSYDSSGNTIYF. Here the CDR3 DNA reads TGTGCCAGCAGTTACGACAGTTCTGGAAACACCATATATTTT.

The rearrangement joins TRBV6-5 to TRBJ1-3, with TRBD1 as a possible D gene (5 bases). Trimming cost V 6 bases and J 0 bases, with 12 bases left between them. Per germline, CDR1 MNHEY and CDR2 SVGAGI. The CDR3 totals 15 residues. The CDR3 DNA sequence: TGTGCCAGCAGGAAAGACAGCTACTCTGGAAACACCATATATTTT. It is translated as CASRKDSYSGNTIYF.